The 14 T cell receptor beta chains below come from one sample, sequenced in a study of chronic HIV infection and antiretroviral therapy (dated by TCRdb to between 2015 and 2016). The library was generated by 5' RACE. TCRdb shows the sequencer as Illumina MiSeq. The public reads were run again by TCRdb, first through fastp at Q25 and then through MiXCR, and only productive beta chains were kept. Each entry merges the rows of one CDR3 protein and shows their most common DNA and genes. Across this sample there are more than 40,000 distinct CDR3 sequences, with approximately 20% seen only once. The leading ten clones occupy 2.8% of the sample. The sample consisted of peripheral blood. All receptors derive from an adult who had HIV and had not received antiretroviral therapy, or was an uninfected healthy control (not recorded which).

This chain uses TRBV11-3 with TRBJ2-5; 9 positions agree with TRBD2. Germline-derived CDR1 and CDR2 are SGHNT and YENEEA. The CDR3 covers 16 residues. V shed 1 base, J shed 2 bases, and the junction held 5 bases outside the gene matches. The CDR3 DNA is TGTGCCAGCAGCTTAGCTAGCGGGGAGGAACAAGAGACCCAGTACTTC. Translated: CASSLASGEEQETQYF.

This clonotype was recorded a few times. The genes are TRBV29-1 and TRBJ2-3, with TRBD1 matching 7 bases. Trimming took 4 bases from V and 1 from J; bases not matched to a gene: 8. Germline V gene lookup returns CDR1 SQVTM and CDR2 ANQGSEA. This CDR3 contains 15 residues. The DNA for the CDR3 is TGCAGCGTTGGGCGACAGGGTGACGGCACAGATACGCAGTATTTT. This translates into CSVGRQGDGTDTQYF.

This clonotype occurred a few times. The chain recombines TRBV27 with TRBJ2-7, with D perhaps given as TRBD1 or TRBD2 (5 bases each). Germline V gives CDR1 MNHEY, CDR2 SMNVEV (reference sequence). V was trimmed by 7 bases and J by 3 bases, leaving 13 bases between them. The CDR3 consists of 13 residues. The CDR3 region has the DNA TGTGCCAGCACCCCGGGACCGAGCTACGAGCAGTACTTC. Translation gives CASTPGPSYEQYF.

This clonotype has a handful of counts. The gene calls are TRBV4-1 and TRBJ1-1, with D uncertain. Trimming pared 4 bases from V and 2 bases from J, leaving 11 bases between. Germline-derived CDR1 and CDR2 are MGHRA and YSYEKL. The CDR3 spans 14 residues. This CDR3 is CASSPTHRNTEAFF. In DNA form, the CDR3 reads TGCGCCAGCAGCCCTACCCACAGAAACACTGAAGCTTTCTTT.

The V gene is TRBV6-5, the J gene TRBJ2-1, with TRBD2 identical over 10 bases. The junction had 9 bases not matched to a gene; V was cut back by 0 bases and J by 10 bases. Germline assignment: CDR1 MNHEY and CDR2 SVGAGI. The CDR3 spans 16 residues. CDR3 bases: TGTGCCAGCAGTTACTCGAATAGGCTAGCGGGGGAGGAGCAGTTCTTC. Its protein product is CASSYSNRLAGEEQFF.

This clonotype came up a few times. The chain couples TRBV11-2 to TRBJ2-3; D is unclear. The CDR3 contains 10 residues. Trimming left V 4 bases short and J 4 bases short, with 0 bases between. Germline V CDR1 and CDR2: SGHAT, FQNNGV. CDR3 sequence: CASSSDTQYF. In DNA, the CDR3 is TGTGCCAGCAGCTCAGATACGCAGTATTTT.

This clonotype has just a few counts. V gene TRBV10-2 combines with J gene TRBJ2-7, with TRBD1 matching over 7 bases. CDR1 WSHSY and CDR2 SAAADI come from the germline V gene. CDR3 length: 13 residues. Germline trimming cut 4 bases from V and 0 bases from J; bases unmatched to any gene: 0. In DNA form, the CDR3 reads TGCGCCAGCAGTGGGGACAGCTCCTACGAGCAGTACTTC. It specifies CASSGDSSYEQYF.

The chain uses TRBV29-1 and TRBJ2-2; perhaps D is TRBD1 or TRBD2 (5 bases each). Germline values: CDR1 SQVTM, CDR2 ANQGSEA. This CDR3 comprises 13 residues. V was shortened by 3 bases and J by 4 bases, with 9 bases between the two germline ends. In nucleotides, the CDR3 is TGCAGCGTTGAGCCTGGGGGCACCGGGGAGCTGTTTTTT. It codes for CSVEPGGTGELFF.

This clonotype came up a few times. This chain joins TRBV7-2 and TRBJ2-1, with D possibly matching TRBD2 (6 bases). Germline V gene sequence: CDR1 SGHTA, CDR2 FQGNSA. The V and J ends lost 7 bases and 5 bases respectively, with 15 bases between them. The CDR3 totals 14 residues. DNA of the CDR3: TGTGCCAGCATTCTAGCGACCCTTAACAATGAGCAGTTCTTC. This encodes CASILATLNNEQFF.

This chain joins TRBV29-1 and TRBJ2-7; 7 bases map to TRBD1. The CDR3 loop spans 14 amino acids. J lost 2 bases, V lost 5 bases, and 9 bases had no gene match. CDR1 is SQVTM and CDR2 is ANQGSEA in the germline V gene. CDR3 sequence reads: CSVLGQGVTYEQYF. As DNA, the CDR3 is TGCAGCGTTTTGGGGCAGGGGGTCACCTACGAGCAGTACTTC.

CDR3 in amino acids: CASSLGGNYLYEQYF. The CDR3 nucleotides are TGTGCCAGCAGTCTGGGGGGGAACTACCTTTACGAGCAGTACTTC. The chain joins TRBV28 to TRBJ2-7; 7 bases align to TRBD2. Germline CDR1 reads MDHEN; CDR2 reads SYDVKM. V shed 5 bases, J shed 4 bases, and the junction held 11 bases outside the gene matches. The length of the CDR3 is 15 residues.

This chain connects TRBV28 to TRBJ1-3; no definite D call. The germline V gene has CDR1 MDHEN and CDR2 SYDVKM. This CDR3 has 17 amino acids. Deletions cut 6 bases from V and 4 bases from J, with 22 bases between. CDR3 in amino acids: CASRFRPGPPRGNTIYF. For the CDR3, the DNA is TGTGCCAGCAGATTCCGACCCGGGCCCCCACGGGGAAACACCATATATTTT.

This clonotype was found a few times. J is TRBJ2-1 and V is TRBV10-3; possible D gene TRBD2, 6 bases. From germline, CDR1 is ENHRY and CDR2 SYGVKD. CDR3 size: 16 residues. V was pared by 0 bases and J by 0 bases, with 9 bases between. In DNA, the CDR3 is TGTGCCATCAGTGAGTCCCAGACTAGCTCCTACAATGAGCAGTTCTTC. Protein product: CAISESQTSSYNEQFF.

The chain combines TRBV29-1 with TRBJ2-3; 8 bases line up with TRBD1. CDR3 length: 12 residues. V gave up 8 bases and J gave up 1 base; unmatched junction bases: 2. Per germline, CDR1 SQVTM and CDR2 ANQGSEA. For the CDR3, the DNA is TGCAGCCACAGGGGGGGCACAGATACGCAGTATTTT. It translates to CSHRGGTDTQYF.